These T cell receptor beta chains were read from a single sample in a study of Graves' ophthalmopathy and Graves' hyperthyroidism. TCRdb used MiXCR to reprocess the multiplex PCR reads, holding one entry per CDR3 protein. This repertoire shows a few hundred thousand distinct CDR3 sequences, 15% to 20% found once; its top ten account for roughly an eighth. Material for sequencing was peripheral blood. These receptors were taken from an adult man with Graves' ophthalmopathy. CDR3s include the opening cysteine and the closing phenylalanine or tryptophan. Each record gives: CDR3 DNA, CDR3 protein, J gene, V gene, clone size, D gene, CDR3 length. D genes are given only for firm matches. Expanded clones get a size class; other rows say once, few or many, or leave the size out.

cdr3_nt: TGTGCCAGCAGTTTAAGGGTGGAGCGGACCGAGCAGTACTTC
cdr3_aa: CASSLRVERTEQYF
j_call: TRBJ2-7
v_call: TRBV12-3/TRBV12-4
clone_size: many
d_call: NA
cdr3_length: 14

cdr3_nt: TGTGCCAGCAGCGCAACAGCAGGGTTGGGGCAAGAGACCCAGTACTTC
cdr3_aa: CASSATAGLGQETQYF
j_call: TRBJ2-5
v_call: TRBV7-2
clone_size: many
d_call: NA
cdr3_length: 16

cdr3_nt: TGTGCCAGCAGACTTGGGGATCTTGCGCCCCAGCATTTT
cdr3_aa: CASRLGDLAPQHF
j_call: TRBJ1-5
v_call: TRBV6-5
clone_size: few
d_call: NA
cdr3_length: 13

cdr3_nt: TGTGCCAGCACCACGGTGGGGGACTCCCCTGGCTACACCTTC
cdr3_aa: CASTTVGDSPGYTF
j_call: TRBJ1-2
v_call: TRBV12-3/TRBV12-4
clone_size: many
d_call: NA
cdr3_length: 14

cdr3_nt: TGTGCCAGCAGTTTGTTTGTTAGGGGGGAGCTGTTTTTT
cdr3_aa: CASSLFVRGELFF
j_call: TRBJ2-2
v_call: TRBV6-5
clone_size: NA
d_call: NA
cdr3_length: 13

cdr3_nt: TGTGCCAGCAGTTACTCGATAACAGGACTAGCGGGAGCGTACGAGCAGTACTTC
cdr3_aa: CASSYSITGLAGAYEQYF
j_call: TRBJ2-7
v_call: TRBV6-2/TRBV6-3
clone_size: many
d_call: TRBD2
cdr3_length: 18

cdr3_nt: TGTGCCAGCAGACCGGACAGGGGAGGGGAGACCCAGTACTTC
cdr3_aa: CASRPDRGGETQYF
j_call: TRBJ2-5
v_call: TRBV6-1
clone_size: many
d_call: TRBD1
cdr3_length: 14

cdr3_nt: TGTGCCTGGAGTTCGCCTTGGGAGCAGTACTTC
cdr3_aa: CAWSSPWEQYF
j_call: TRBJ2-7
v_call: TRBV30
clone_size: many
d_call: NA
cdr3_length: 11

cdr3_nt: TGTGCCACCAGTGATTGGGACAGCCTGAGTGGCTACACCTTC
cdr3_aa: CATSDWDSLSGYTF
j_call: TRBJ1-2
v_call: TRBV24-1
clone_size: many
d_call: TRBD1
cdr3_length: 14

cdr3_nt: TGTGCCAGCAGTCCAACCTCAGGGGGCCATAATTCACCCCTCCACTTT
cdr3_aa: CASSPTSGGHNSPLHF
j_call: TRBJ1-6
v_call: TRBV12-3/TRBV12-4
clone_size: many
d_call: TRBD1
cdr3_length: 16

cdr3_nt: TGTGCCAGCAGCTCACAGGGGGGGAACACTGAAGCTTTCTTT
cdr3_aa: CASSSQGGNTEAFF
j_call: TRBJ1-1
v_call: TRBV7-9
clone_size: many
d_call: TRBD1
cdr3_length: 14

cdr3_nt: TGTGCCAGCAGTTTTTTGGGCAGGGGGAAGGACACTGAAGCTTTCTTT
cdr3_aa: CASSFLGRGKDTEAFF
j_call: TRBJ1-1
v_call: TRBV28
clone_size: many
d_call: TRBD1
cdr3_length: 16

cdr3_nt: TGCAGTGCTCCGCTAGCGGGAGTGCGGGAGACCCAGTACTTC
cdr3_aa: CSAPLAGVRETQYF
j_call: TRBJ2-5
v_call: TRBV20-1
clone_size: many
d_call: TRBD2
cdr3_length: 14

cdr3_nt: TGTGCCAGCAGCTACGACAGGGGGTCGGTGGAGACCCAGTACTTC
cdr3_aa: CASSYDRGSVETQYF
j_call: TRBJ2-5
v_call: TRBV5-4
clone_size: many
d_call: TRBD1
cdr3_length: 15

cdr3_nt: TGTGCCAGCAGGAGGGCGGGACAGGGTTCCTACGAGCAGTACTTC
cdr3_aa: CASRRAGQGSYEQYF
j_call: TRBJ2-7
v_call: TRBV2
clone_size: NA
d_call: TRBD1
cdr3_length: 15

cdr3_nt: TGCGCCAGCAGCCACGAACCGCAGGGGACCTATGGCTACACCTTC
cdr3_aa: CASSHEPQGTYGYTF
j_call: TRBJ1-2
v_call: TRBV5-1
clone_size: many
d_call: NA
cdr3_length: 15

cdr3_nt: TGTGCCAGCAGTCCGAGCTTTCTCCATAGCAATCAGCCCCAGCATTTT
cdr3_aa: CASSPSFLHSNQPQHF
j_call: TRBJ1-5
v_call: TRBV6-2/TRBV6-3
clone_size: many
d_call: NA
cdr3_length: 16

cdr3_nt: TGTGCCATCAGTGACTTCGACAGGAACACTGAAGCTTTCTTT
cdr3_aa: CAISDFDRNTEAFF
j_call: TRBJ1-1
v_call: TRBV10-3
clone_size: NA
d_call: NA
cdr3_length: 14

cdr3_nt: TGTGCCAGCAGCTTAGATAGGGTCCCCCCCCAGCCCCAGCATTTT
cdr3_aa: CASSLDRVPPQPQHF
j_call: TRBJ1-5
v_call: TRBV11-2
clone_size: many
d_call: NA
cdr3_length: 15

cdr3_nt: TGTGCCAGCAGCTTCGGGGCTAGCGGGCCTAACGGGGAGCTGTTTTTT
cdr3_aa: CASSFGASGPNGELFF
j_call: TRBJ2-2
v_call: TRBV6-2/TRBV6-3
clone_size: NA
d_call: TRBD2
cdr3_length: 16

cdr3_nt: TGTGCCAGCAGCGTAGGTAGCGGGGGGGCCGTGGAGACCCAGTACTTC
cdr3_aa: CASSVGSGGAVETQYF
j_call: TRBJ2-5
v_call: TRBV9
clone_size: many
d_call: TRBD2
cdr3_length: 16

cdr3_nt: TGTGCCAGCAGTTTAAAGCGGGCAGGGCTCGTTCGCGAGCAGTACTTC
cdr3_aa: CASSLKRAGLVREQYF
j_call: TRBJ2-7
v_call: TRBV28
clone_size: many
d_call: NA
cdr3_length: 16

cdr3_nt: TGTGCCAGCAGGGATCAAGCGGGAGTCGACGAGCAGTACTTC
cdr3_aa: CASRDQAGVDEQYF
j_call: TRBJ2-7
v_call: TRBV28
clone_size: many
d_call: TRBD2
cdr3_length: 14

cdr3_nt: TGTGCCAGCAGGGACCCGGGACTAGCGGGAGGGTATACGCAGTATTTT
cdr3_aa: CASRDPGLAGGYTQYF
j_call: TRBJ2-3
v_call: TRBV6-2/TRBV6-3
clone_size: many
d_call: TRBD2
cdr3_length: 16

cdr3_nt: TGTGCCAGCAGCACAAACGACAGGATCAACTATGGCTACACCTTC
cdr3_aa: CASSTNDRINYGYTF
j_call: TRBJ1-2
v_call: TRBV7-8
clone_size: many
d_call: NA
cdr3_length: 15

cdr3_nt: TGTGCCAGCAGATTCGGGCGCTCCTATAATTCACCCCTCCACTTT
cdr3_aa: CASRFGRSYNSPLHF
j_call: TRBJ1-6
v_call: TRBV28
clone_size: NA
d_call: NA
cdr3_length: 15

cdr3_nt: TGTGCCATCAGTGAGCCGAAGGTGTTGACAGCCTCTGGGGCCAACGTCCTGACTTTC
cdr3_aa: CAISEPKVLTASGANVLTF
j_call: TRBJ2-6
v_call: TRBV10-3
clone_size: many
d_call: NA
cdr3_length: 19

cdr3_nt: TGTGCCAGCAGTTTATCCCTAGCGGGGGGCCAAGAGACCCAGTACTTC
cdr3_aa: CASSLSLAGGQETQYF
j_call: TRBJ2-5
v_call: TRBV27
clone_size: many
d_call: TRBD2
cdr3_length: 16

cdr3_nt: TGTGCCAGCAGCCCCGGGGCGGATATCTATGGCTACACCTTC
cdr3_aa: CASSPGADIYGYTF
j_call: TRBJ1-2
v_call: TRBV2
clone_size: NA
d_call: NA
cdr3_length: 14

cdr3_nt: TGTGCCAGTAGTATGGGACTAGCGGGAGCAGGAGTCTTC
cdr3_aa: CASSMGLAGAGVF
j_call: TRBJ2-7
v_call: TRBV19
clone_size: NA
d_call: TRBD2
cdr3_length: 13

cdr3_nt: TGCGCCAGCAGCCAAGATTTACGATCCATCTATTCACCCCTCCACTTT
cdr3_aa: CASSQDLRSIYSPLHF
j_call: TRBJ1-6
v_call: TRBV4-3
clone_size: many
d_call: NA
cdr3_length: 16

cdr3_nt: TGTGCCAGCAGTTTAGTTCACTCGTACCAAGAGACCCAGTACTTC
cdr3_aa: CASSLVHSYQETQYF
j_call: TRBJ2-5
v_call: TRBV12-3/TRBV12-4
clone_size: many
d_call: NA
cdr3_length: 15

cdr3_nt: TGTGCCAGCAGGAAGCAGTCCCCCACTGAAGCTTTCTTT
cdr3_aa: CASRKQSPTEAFF
j_call: TRBJ1-1
v_call: TRBV6-1
clone_size: NA
d_call: NA
cdr3_length: 13

cdr3_nt: TGTGCCAGCAGTTACTCGATCGCACAGCACACTGAAGCTTTCTTT
cdr3_aa: CASSYSIAQHTEAFF
j_call: TRBJ1-1
v_call: TRBV6-5
clone_size: many
d_call: NA
cdr3_length: 15

cdr3_nt: TGTGCCAGCAGTCCCCCTTCCGGACTAGCGGGGGCCGCCTACGAGCAGTACTTC
cdr3_aa: CASSPPSGLAGAAYEQYF
j_call: TRBJ2-7
v_call: TRBV28
clone_size: many
d_call: TRBD2
cdr3_length: 18

cdr3_nt: TGTGCCAGCAGGATCGACCCCGACAGGGGGCTTCGGCAGCCCCAGCATTTT
cdr3_aa: CASRIDPDRGLRQPQHF
j_call: TRBJ1-5
v_call: TRBV28
clone_size: many
d_call: TRBD1
cdr3_length: 17

cdr3_nt: TGTGCCACCACCTCGGGGTCCGGGGAGCTGTTTTTT
cdr3_aa: CATTSGSGELFF
j_call: TRBJ2-2
v_call: TRBV24-1
clone_size: many
d_call: NA
cdr3_length: 12

cdr3_nt: TGTGCCAGCAGTTTTTTACAGTCTAGTGAATACGAGCAGTACTTC
cdr3_aa: CASSFLQSSEYEQYF
j_call: TRBJ2-7
v_call: TRBV27
clone_size: many
d_call: NA
cdr3_length: 15

cdr3_nt: TGTGCCAGCAGCGTAGACGGGGGCCTCTCCTACGAGCAGTACTTC
cdr3_aa: CASSVDGGLSYEQYF
j_call: TRBJ2-7
v_call: TRBV9
clone_size: many
d_call: NA
cdr3_length: 15

cdr3_nt: TGTGCCAGCAGTCCTCGACAGGGTGATCAGCCCCAGCATTTT
cdr3_aa: CASSPRQGDQPQHF
j_call: TRBJ1-5
v_call: TRBV4-2
clone_size: NA
d_call: TRBD1
cdr3_length: 14

cdr3_nt: TGTGCCAGCAGTTATCCAGCACAGCGCGCCCTAGCCAAAAACATTCAGTACTTC
cdr3_aa: CASSYPAQRALAKNIQYF
j_call: TRBJ2-4
v_call: TRBV28
clone_size: many
d_call: NA
cdr3_length: 18

cdr3_nt: TGTGCCAGCAGTACGCGACAGGGCAATCAGCCCCAGCATTTT
cdr3_aa: CASSTRQGNQPQHF
j_call: TRBJ1-5
v_call: TRBV6-5
clone_size: many
d_call: NA
cdr3_length: 14

cdr3_nt: TGTGCCAGCAGTTTCACCGGGACAGGGAATGTCGCACAATTC
cdr3_aa: CASSFTGTGNVAQF
j_call: TRBJ2-7
v_call: TRBV12-3/TRBV12-4
clone_size: many
d_call: TRBD1
cdr3_length: 14

cdr3_nt: TGCAGCGTTGGTGTGTACGCCATCCAAGAGACCCAGTACTTC
cdr3_aa: CSVGVYAIQETQYF
j_call: TRBJ2-5
v_call: TRBV29-1
clone_size: NA
d_call: NA
cdr3_length: 14

cdr3_nt: TGTGCCAGCAGTTACTTAAGACAGGGAGGGGGGAGTAGCAATCAGCCCCAGCATTTT
cdr3_aa: CASSYLRQGGGSSNQPQHF
j_call: TRBJ1-5
v_call: TRBV6-5
clone_size: many
d_call: TRBD1
cdr3_length: 19

cdr3_nt: TGTGCCAGCAGTTTTGGTTTGGCAAACCATGGCTACACCTTC
cdr3_aa: CASSFGLANHGYTF
j_call: TRBJ1-2
v_call: TRBV12-3/TRBV12-4
clone_size: many
d_call: NA
cdr3_length: 14

cdr3_nt: TGTGCCAGCTCACCGCGAGCCGGGACGGGCAATCAGCCCCAGCATTTT
cdr3_aa: CASSPRAGTGNQPQHF
j_call: TRBJ1-5
v_call: TRBV18
clone_size: few
d_call: NA
cdr3_length: 16

cdr3_nt: TGCAGTGCTAGAGGCGTACTCGCGGGCCGTCAGCCCCAGCATTTT
cdr3_aa: CSARGVLAGRQPQHF
j_call: TRBJ1-5
v_call: TRBV20-1
clone_size: many
d_call: NA
cdr3_length: 15

cdr3_nt: TGCGCCAGCAGCCCCGACAGGGGTGAGGGGCCCCAGCATTTT
cdr3_aa: CASSPDRGEGPQHF
j_call: TRBJ1-5
v_call: TRBV5-1
clone_size: NA
d_call: TRBD1
cdr3_length: 14

cdr3_nt: TGTGCCAGCAGCCAGACTAGCGGGGGGGCAGCCACCGGGGAGCTGTTTTTT
cdr3_aa: CASSQTSGGAATGELFF
j_call: TRBJ2-2
v_call: TRBV7-3
clone_size: few
d_call: TRBD2
cdr3_length: 17

cdr3_nt: TGTGCCAGCAAAGAAACGACAGGAGGCTACGAGCAGTACTTC
cdr3_aa: CASKETTGGYEQYF
j_call: TRBJ2-7
v_call: TRBV2
clone_size: many
d_call: NA
cdr3_length: 14

cdr3_nt: TGTGCCAGCAGTCCCCTGGGGACAGAGAATCAGCCCCAGCATTTT
cdr3_aa: CASSPLGTENQPQHF
j_call: TRBJ1-5
v_call: TRBV12-3/TRBV12-4
clone_size: many
d_call: TRBD1
cdr3_length: 15

cdr3_nt: TGCAGCGTTGAAAGGGACAGGGGATACGAGCAGTACTTC
cdr3_aa: CSVERDRGYEQYF
j_call: TRBJ2-7
v_call: TRBV29-1
clone_size: many
d_call: TRBD1
cdr3_length: 13

cdr3_nt: TGTGCCTGGAGTAAAGGGCTGGATATCATCGAGCAGTACTTC
cdr3_aa: CAWSKGLDIIEQYF
j_call: TRBJ2-7
v_call: TRBV30
clone_size: many
d_call: NA
cdr3_length: 14